This T cell receptor beta chain was recovered during a study of regulatory T cells in long-lasting Graves disease. Overall study findings and caveats: Owing to a sample size that was small, accuracy may have been reduced.

Libraries of TCR beta came from iRepertoire HTBI primers plus Arm-PCR of CDR3 regions. As handled by the study authors: The study identified roughly 59 TRBV and some 13 TRBJ segments across samples. TCRdb re-called the multiplex PCR reads with MiXCR, one entry per CDR3 protein. Here the V and J calls rest on TCRdb's processing, not on the authors' analysis. The table lists around 400,000 distinct CDR3 sequences, roughly a sixth of them singletons, with approximately 21% in the top ten. Concerning this clonotype: As yet, its antigen is unknown. A read error may explain this, as a much larger clone is one base away.

Documented time point: newly diagnosed GD, antithyroid drugs for less than 3 months. Generation of the TCR library employed RNA extracted from PBMCs. The trim removed 8 bases at V and 10 bases at J, leaving 24 bases unmatched. The CDR3 is 17 amino acids. CDR1 is SQVTM, CDR2 ANQGSEA, per germline. The V gene is TRBV29-1, the J gene TRBJ2-1; 9 nucleotides line up with TRBD2. The receptor's source is a female donor with Graves disease. Source: peripheral blood mononuclear cells (PBMCs), taken at new diagnosis, from a patient treated with antithyroid drugs. CDR3 DNA sequence: TGCAGCCCCGCGGCTAGCGGGACCTCCATTAAGTCCTACGAGCAGTTCTTC. Amino acids: CSPAASGTSIKSYEQFF.